This T cell receptor beta chain was found in a study of T cell repertoires in cytomegalovirus infection. Across the study: Signatures in public TCR beta sequences pointed to both CMV infection and matching HLA type.

TCRdb redid the calling of the reads with MiXCR, one entry per CDR3 protein. Among approximately 160,000 distinct CDR3 sequences, 15% to 20% were seen once, and the ten largest hold over 15%. In this sample, this clonotype turned up a few times. This clonotype originated in a human donor in good health (CMV status not recorded). Some clones in this sample may be carry-over from other donors' samples. The material sequenced was CD8+ T cells from PBMCs.

The CDR3 sequence is CANQAGGPVNEQFF. Here the CDR3 DNA reads TGCGCCAACCAGGCCGGGGGGCCTGTCAATGAGCAGTTCTTC. The J gene is TRBJ2-1, the V gene TRBV5-1, with D possibly being TRBD2 (7 bases). The CDR3 length is 14 residues. The germline gives CDR1 SGHRS, CDR2 YFSETQ. The V end lost 9 bases, the J end lost 6 bases, and 19 bases lay between the germline ends.